This T cell receptor (beta chain) was observed in a study of blood T cells in healthy people across ages. Overall study findings and caveats: Naive T cell percentage showed a strong correlation with TCR beta diversity. PBMCs left unsorted prevented a conclusive naive versus antigen-experienced comparison.

Through a sample-barcoded 5' primer and a J-beta primer mix, a second PCR was run for about 6 to 11 cycles. In TCRdb, the 5' RACE reads were re-called with MiXCR into one record per CDR3 protein. The data contain a few hundred thousand distinct CDR3 sequences, approximately 51% of them singletons. The CDR3 sequence is 11 residues long. V trimming: 5 bases; J trimming: 4 bases; junction bases outside the gene matches: 1. CDR1 is SQVTM, CDR2 ANQGSEA, per germline. Worth noting for this clonotype: No antigen is known for it.

This TCR came from a man in his sixties in good health. Sequencing was done on a sample of blood. The chain links TRBV29-1 to TRBJ1-2, with TRBD1 matching 7 bases. CDR3 protein: CSVPGGYGYTF. The CDR3 DNA follows: TGCAGCGTTCCAGGGGGCTATGGCTACACCTTC.